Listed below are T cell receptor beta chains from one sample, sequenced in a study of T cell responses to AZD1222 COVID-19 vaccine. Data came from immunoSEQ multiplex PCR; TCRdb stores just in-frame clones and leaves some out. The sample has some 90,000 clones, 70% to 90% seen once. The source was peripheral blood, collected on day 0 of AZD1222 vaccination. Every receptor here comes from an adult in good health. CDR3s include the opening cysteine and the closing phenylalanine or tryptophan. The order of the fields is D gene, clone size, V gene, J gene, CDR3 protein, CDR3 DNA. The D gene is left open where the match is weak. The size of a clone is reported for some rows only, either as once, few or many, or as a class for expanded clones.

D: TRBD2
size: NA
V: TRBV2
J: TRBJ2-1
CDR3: CASTGGLYNEQFF
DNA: TGTGCCAGCACGGGGGGACTGTACAATGAGCAGTTCTTC

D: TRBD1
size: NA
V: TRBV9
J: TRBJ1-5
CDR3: CASSVGQGNQPQHF
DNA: TGTGCCAGCAGCGTCGGACAGGGAAATCAGCCCCAGCATTTT

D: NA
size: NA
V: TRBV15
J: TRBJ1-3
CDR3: CATSKERVGGPLSGNTIYF
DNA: TGTGCCACCAGCAAGGAGAGGGTAGGGGGACCTCTCTCTGGAAACACCATATATTTT

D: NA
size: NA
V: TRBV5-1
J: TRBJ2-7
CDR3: CASSRPETTYEQYF
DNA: TGCGCCAGCAGTCGTCCAGAAACAACCTACGAGCAGTACTTC

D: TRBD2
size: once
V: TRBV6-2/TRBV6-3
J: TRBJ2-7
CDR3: CASSPGLAGSYEQYF
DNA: TGTGCCAGCAGTCCCGGACTAGCGGGATCCTACGAGCAGTACTTC

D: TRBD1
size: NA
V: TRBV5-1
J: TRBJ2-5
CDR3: CASDPGQGGRETQYF
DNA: TGCGCCAGCGATCCCGGACAGGGTGGTAGAGAGACCCAGTACTTC

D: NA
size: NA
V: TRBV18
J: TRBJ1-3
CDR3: CASSLTGPDSGNTIYF
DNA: TGTGCCAGCTCCCTAACCGGGCCCGACTCTGGAAACACCATATATTTT

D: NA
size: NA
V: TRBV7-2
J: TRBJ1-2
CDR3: CASSLERAPSYGYTF
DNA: TGTGCCAGCAGCTTAGAACGGGCGCCGTCCTATGGCTACACCTTC

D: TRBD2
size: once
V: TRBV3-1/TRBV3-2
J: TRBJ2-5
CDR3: CASSQDWASGAETQYF
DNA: TGTGCCAGCAGCCAAGATTGGGCTAGCGGGGCAGAGACCCAGTACTTC

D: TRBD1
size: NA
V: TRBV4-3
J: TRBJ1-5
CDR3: CASSQDLRTGDHQPQHF
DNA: TGCGCCAGCAGCCAAGATCTTCGGACAGGGGACCATCAGCCCCAGCATTTT

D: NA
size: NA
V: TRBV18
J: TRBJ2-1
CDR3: CASSPIIRHEQFF
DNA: TGTGCCAGCTCACCCATAATACGGCATGAGCAGTTCTTC

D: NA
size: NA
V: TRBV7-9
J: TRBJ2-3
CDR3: CASSFTEQARRTDTQYF
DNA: TGTGCCAGCAGCTTTACGGAACAGGCAAGGCGCACAGATACGCAGTATTTT

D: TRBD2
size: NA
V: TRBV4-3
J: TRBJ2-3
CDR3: CASSQEGGRADTQYF
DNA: TGCGCCAGCAGCCAAGAGGGCGGGAGGGCGGATACGCAGTATTTT

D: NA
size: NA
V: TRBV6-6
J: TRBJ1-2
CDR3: CASSYSYRDYGYTF
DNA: TGTGCCAGCAGTTACTCCTACAGAGACTATGGCTACACCTTC

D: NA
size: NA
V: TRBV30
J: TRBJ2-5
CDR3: CAWSGVTVQGTQYF
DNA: TGTGCCTGGAGTGGCGTCACAGTTCAGGGGACCCAGTACTTC

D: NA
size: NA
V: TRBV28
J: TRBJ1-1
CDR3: CASSSRGRVTEAFF
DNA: TGTGCCAGCAGTTCGAGAGGGAGAGTCACTGAAGCTTTCTTT